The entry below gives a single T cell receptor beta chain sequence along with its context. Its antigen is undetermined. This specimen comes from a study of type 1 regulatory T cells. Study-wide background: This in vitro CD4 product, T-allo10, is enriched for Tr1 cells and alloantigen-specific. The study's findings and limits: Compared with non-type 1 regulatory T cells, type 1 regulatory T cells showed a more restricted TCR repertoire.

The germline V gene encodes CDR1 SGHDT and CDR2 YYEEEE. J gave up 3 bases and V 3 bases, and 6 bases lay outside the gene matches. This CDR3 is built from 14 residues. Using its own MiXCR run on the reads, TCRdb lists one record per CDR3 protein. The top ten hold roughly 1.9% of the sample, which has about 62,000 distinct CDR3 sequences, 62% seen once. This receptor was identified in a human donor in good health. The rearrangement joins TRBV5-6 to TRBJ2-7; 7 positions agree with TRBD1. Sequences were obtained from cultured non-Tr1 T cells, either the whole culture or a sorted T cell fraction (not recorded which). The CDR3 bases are TGTGCCAGCAGCTCAGGACAGGTGAACTACGAGCAGTACTTC. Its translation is CASSSGQVNYEQYF.